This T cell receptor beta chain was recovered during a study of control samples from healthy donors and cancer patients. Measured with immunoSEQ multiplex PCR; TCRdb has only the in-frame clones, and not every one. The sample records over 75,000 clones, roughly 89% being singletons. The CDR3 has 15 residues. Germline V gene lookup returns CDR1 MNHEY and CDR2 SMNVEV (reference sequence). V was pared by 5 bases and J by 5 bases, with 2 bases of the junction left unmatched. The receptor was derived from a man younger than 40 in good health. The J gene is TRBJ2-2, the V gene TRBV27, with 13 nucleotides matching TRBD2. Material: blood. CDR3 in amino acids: CASSPGLAGTGELFF. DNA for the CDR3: TGTGCCAGCAGTCCGGGACTAGCGGGGACCGGGGAGCTGTTTTTT.